The T cell receptor (beta chain) under discussion was sequenced for a study of tumour-infiltrating T cells in Burkitt lymphoma. The wider study: Repertoire clonality predicted overall and progression-free survival.

Germline assignment: CDR1 MNHNY and CDR2 SVGAGI (reference sequence). Unmatched junction bases numbered 6, after V lost 4 bases and J lost 8 bases. There are 15 residues in the CDR3. Data came from immunoSEQ multiplex PCR; TCRdb stores just in-frame clones and leaves some out. The profile shows some 5,500 clones, more than 8% of them singletons. This sequence was found in a human donor with diffuse large B-cell lymphoma. This chain connects TRBV6-6 to TRBJ1-6; 9 positions match TRBD1. Specimen: tumor tissue. CDR3 region: CASSSPTGGDSPLHF. DNA of the CDR3: TGTGCCAGCAGTTCCCCGACAGGGGGGGATTCACCCCTCCACTTT.